These T cell receptor beta chains were read from a single sample in a study of neoadjuvant anti-PD-1 for oral cavity cancer. Repertoires were generated with immunoSEQ multiplex PCR, while TCRdb's copy carries only in-frame clones and drops some. The table has about 15,000 clones, 35% to 40% seen once. Sequenced material: tumor tissue, taken after nivolumab (anti-PD-1) treatment. Source of these receptors: a person aged 40-85 years with oral cavity squamous cell carcinoma. Both conserved end residues are part of each CDR3. The order of the fields is J gene, D gene, V gene, clone size, CDR3 DNA, CDR3 protein. D genes are given only for firm matches. The size of a clone is reported for some rows only, either as once, few or many, or as a class for expanded clones.

>TRBJ1-2|-|TRBV6-5|-
TGTGCCAGCAGTTACTCTCCCCGCTATGGCTACACCTTC
CASSYSPRYGYTF
>TRBJ2-2|TRBD2|TRBV11-2|-
TGTGCCAGCAGCTCGAGGACTAGCGGGGGGGCCAGTACCGGGGAGCTGTTTTTT
CASSSRTSGGASTGELFF
>TRBJ1-1|-|TRBV4-2|few
TGTGCCAGCAGCCAAGGCTCCGGGGGGGGGACTGAAGCTTTCTTT
CASSQGSGGGTEAFF
>TRBJ1-1|TRBD1|TRBV7-6|-
TGTGCCAGCAGCTTACTGACAGGGATGAACACTGAAGCTTTCTTT
CASSLLTGMNTEAFF
>TRBJ1-5|-|TRBV21-1|-
TGTGCCAGCAGCAAAGCGAGATCGGGGACAGGGTTCGGCGGCAATCAGCCCCAGCATTTT
CASSKARSGTGFGGNQPQHF
>TRBJ2-2|TRBD1|TRBV10-1|-
TGCGCCAGCCCCTACCGGCGGGGACAGGCGAACACCGGGGAGCTGTTTTTT
CASPYRRGQANTGELFF
>TRBJ1-1|-|TRBV27|-
TGTGCCAGCAGTCAACACCATTACAGGACCCGGGAGGAAGCTTTCTTT
CASSQHHYRTREEAFF
>TRBJ1-1|-|TRBV5-1|-
TGCGCCAGCAGCTTGGATGGATTTTTGAACACTGAAGCTTTCTTT
CASSLDGFLNTEAFF
>TRBJ2-7|-|TRBV29-1|few
TGCAGCTGTGACAGGGCGGGGTCCGAGCAGTACTTC
CSCDRAGSEQYF
>TRBJ1-2|TRBD1|TRBV7-2|few
TGTGCCAGCAGCCCCCGGACAGGGACAGAGGCTTTGCTATGGGGCTACACCTTC
CASSPRTGTEALLWGYTF
>TRBJ1-1|-|TRBV19|few
TGTGCCAGTAGTATCGATTCGCGGGTTCTGGGCTCTGAAGCTTTCTTT
CASSIDSRVLGSEAFF
>TRBJ2-3|-|TRBV7-2|-
TGTGCCAGCAGCTTAGCGGGAGGACGCAATACGCAGTATTTT
CASSLAGGRNTQYF
>TRBJ2-3|TRBD1|TRBV5-1|-
TGCGCCAGCAGCCTACAGGGGCGTCTCACAGATACGCAGTATTTT
CASSLQGRLTDTQYF
>TRBJ1-2|-|TRBV18|-
TGTGCCAGCTCACCCCCGGCAGGGTTTGGCTACACCTTC
CASSPPAGFGYTF
>TRBJ2-7|-|TRBV6-6|few
TGTGCCAGCAGTTATGTGGAGTACTTC
CASSYVEYF
>TRBJ2-3|-|TRBV2|-
TGTGCCAGCAGCCGAGGCACAGATACGCAGTATTTT
CASSRGTDTQYF
>TRBJ2-7|-|TRBV10-3|medium-sized
TGTGCCATCAGCGGGACACGGAGCTCCTACGAGCAGTACTTC
CAISGTRSSYEQYF
>TRBJ1-6|TRBD1|TRBV7-3|-
TGTGCCAGCAGCTTAGAGGGGGCGCGGGATTCACCCCTCCACTTT
CASSLEGARDSPLHF
>TRBJ1-2|-|TRBV27|-
TGTGCCAGCAGTTCTCAGGGTTTGGGCTACACCTTC
CASSSQGLGYTF
>TRBJ1-6|TRBD1|TRBV11-2|-
TGTGCCAGCAGCTTAGAAATCAGGGACAGTTCACCCCTCCACTTT
CASSLEIRDSSPLHF
>TRBJ2-6|-|TRBV29-1|-
TGCAGCGTTGAAGCAGGGACCAACTCTGGGGCCAACGTCCTGACTTTC
CSVEAGTNSGANVLTF
>TRBJ2-2|TRBD2|TRBV11-2|-
TGTGCCAGCAGCCCACCGGGACTACGGCTGAACACCGGGGAGCTGTTTTTT
CASSPPGLRLNTGELFF
>TRBJ1-2|-|TRBV7-2|few
TGTGCCAGCAGCTTAGACAGCTATGGCTACACCTTC
CASSLDSYGYTF
>TRBJ2-7|-|TRBV11-2|-
TGTGCCAGCAGTCCGACACGCGGACCGGCCGAGCAGTACTTC
CASSPTRGPAEQYF
>TRBJ2-7|TRBD1|TRBV27|few
TGTGCCACCGGGACAGACACCTACGAGCAGTACTTC
CATGTDTYEQYF
>TRBJ2-7|TRBD1|TRBV28|few
TGTGCCAGCAGTCTACCGGACCTGGGCAGGGGGCACTCCTACGAGCAGTACTTC
CASSLPDLGRGHSYEQYF
>TRBJ2-2|-|TRBV2|-
TGTGCCAGCAGTGACGTGGGGGGGCTATCCACCGGGGAGCTGTTTTTT
CASSDVGGLSTGELFF
>TRBJ2-3|TRBD1|TRBV7-2|medium-sized
TGTGCCAGCAGCTTAGATCAGGGGGCGATCACAGATACGCAGTATTTT
CASSLDQGAITDTQYF
>TRBJ2-7|-|TRBV4-1|-
TGCGCCAGCAGCCAAAATCAGGACGGTTCTCCCGAGCAGTACTTC
CASSQNQDGSPEQYF
>TRBJ2-3|TRBD2|TRBV18|-
TGTGCCAGCTCACCGACTAGCGGGGGGGAAGATACGCAGTATTTT
CASSPTSGGEDTQYF
>TRBJ2-2|-|TRBV5-8|few
TGTGCCAGCAACGACTGGACAGCTACCAACACCGGGGAGCTGTTTTTT
CASNDWTATNTGELFF
>TRBJ1-4|-|TRBV2|few
TGTGCCAGCAGTGACCGGGGGGCCCATGGCGAAAAACTGTTTTTT
CASSDRGAHGEKLFF
>TRBJ1-4|-|TRBV7-8|few
TGTGCCAGCAGCTTAGCTATCTTGGAAGAAAAACTGTTTTTT
CASSLAILEEKLFF
>TRBJ2-1|TRBD2|TRBV30|-
TGTGCCTGGACGAACGGGACTATACAGTTCTTC
CAWTNGTIQFF
>TRBJ2-7|-|TRBV21-1|-
TGTGCCAGCAGCAAAGATCTTCGGGGTAGGGGGGACTACGAGCAGTACTTC
CASSKDLRGRGDYEQYF
>TRBJ1-2|TRBD1|TRBV9|once
TGTGCCAGCAGCGTAGGACAGGGTAACTATGGCTACACCTTC
CASSVGQGNYGYTF
>TRBJ1-5|TRBD1|TRBV7-1|-
TGTGCCAGCAGCTCGGGACAGGGTGCCCCTATTCCCTCAACCAAGGGTAGCAATCAGCCCCAGCATTTT
CASSSGQGAPIPSTKGSNQPQHF
>TRBJ2-3|TRBD1|TRBV19|few
TGTGCCAGTAGTATAGGGGGACAGGGAATACGGGATACGCAGTATTTT
CASSIGGQGIRDTQYF
>TRBJ2-7|-|TRBV7-9|-
TGTGCCAGCAGCGACGGCTCCTACGAGCAGTACTTC
CASSDGSYEQYF
>TRBJ2-5|-|TRBV9|-
TGTGCCAGCAGCGCTTTAGAGGGTGGACAAGAGACCCAGTACTTC
CASSALEGGQETQYF
>TRBJ2-3|TRBD2|TRBV30|-
TGTGCCTGGGGTAGCGGGGGGGCCGGCACAGATACGCAGTATTTT
CAWGSGGAGTDTQYF
>TRBJ2-1|TRBD1|TRBV6-6|-
TGTGCCAGCACCACGACAGGGTCTACCTACAATGAGCAGTTCTTC
CASTTTGSTYNEQFF
>TRBJ1-1|-|TRBV7-9|-
TGTGCCAGCAGCATGGCAGCTGAAGCTTTCTTT
CASSMAAEAFF
>TRBJ2-1|TRBD2|TRBV6-5|-
TGTGCCAGCAGTTCCCTAGCGGGGTGGGCCTACAATGAGCAGTTCTTC
CASSSLAGWAYNEQFF
>TRBJ1-1|-|TRBV7-2|few
TGTGCCAGCAGCTCAAATGGGGGGGCGAACACTGAAGCTTTCTTT
CASSSNGGANTEAFF
>TRBJ1-1|TRBD1|TRBV19|many
TGTGCCAGTAGTATAGCCTGGACAGGGGCGACCACTGAAGCTTTCTTT
CASSIAWTGATTEAFF
>TRBJ2-5|TRBD2|TRBV6-1|few
TGTGCCAGCAGTTCCACTAGCGGGGGGGTAGAGACCCAGTACTTC
CASSSTSGGVETQYF
>TRBJ2-3|-|TRBV7-3|few
TGTGCCAGCAGCCTGAGACAGGCCCACACAGATACGCAGTATTTT
CASSLRQAHTDTQYF
>TRBJ2-7|-|TRBV11-2|few
TGTGCCAGCAGCTTACACTCTGCGGGGCGGACCTACGAGCAGTACTTC
CASSLHSAGRTYEQYF
>TRBJ2-5|TRBD2|TRBV5-1|few
TGCGCCAGCAGCTGGGGTAGCGGGGGGGAAGAGACCCAGTACTTC
CASSWGSGGEETQYF
>TRBJ2-1|TRBD2|TRBV5-1|-
TGCGCCAGCAGCTTAGGAACTAGCGGGGGGGCGGGTGAGCAGTTCTTC
CASSLGTSGGAGEQFF
>TRBJ1-1|-|TRBV15|-
TGTGCCACCAGCAGAATGGGGGCGCTTATCTCTGAAGCTTTCTTT
CATSRMGALISEAFF
>TRBJ1-1|TRBD1|TRBV11-2|-
TGTGCCAGCAGCTTGACAGGGGAAGCTTTCTTT
CASSLTGEAFF
>TRBJ1-1|TRBD1|TRBV5-4|-
TGTGCCAGCAGCGGTAGGGGGCCCACTGAAGCTTTCTTT
CASSGRGPTEAFF
>TRBJ1-1|-|TRBV5-1|few
TGCGCCAGCAGCCGTGGTAGGAACACTGAAGCTTTCTTT
CASSRGRNTEAFF
>TRBJ2-2|-|TRBV7-8|few
TGTGCCAGCAGCTTAGCGTCGGGTAACACCGGGGAGCTGTTTTTT
CASSLASGNTGELFF
>TRBJ2-7|-|TRBV7-2|-
TGTGCCAGCAGTCGAGAGGGAACATTGGACTACGAGCAGTACTTC
CASSREGTLDYEQYF
>TRBJ2-1|-|TRBV7-2|medium-sized
TGTGCCAGCAGCCCCGGCAGGGGTAAGGGTGAGCAGTTCTTC
CASSPGRGKGEQFF